This T cell receptor (beta chain) was identified in a study of T cells in tumors after PD-1 blockade. The germline gives CDR1 SNHLY, CDR2 FYNNEI. CDR3 length: 13 amino acids. The V end was cut by 8 bases, the J end by 4 bases, with 14 bases between. Method: immunoSEQ multiplex PCR; TCRdb's copy keeps in-frame clones and lacks some. Of about 24,000 clones listed, about 82% are singletons. Sequencing used PBMCs, obtained after anti-PD-1 treatment. This TCR came from a human donor with basal cell carcinoma. V gene TRBV2 combines with J gene TRBJ2-5; D possibly matches TRBD1 or TRBD2 (5 bases each). Here the CDR3 reads CASSRGPAETQYF. Written as DNA, the CDR3 is TGTGCCAGCTCGAGGGGCCCGGCAGAGACCCAGTACTTC.